Below, one T cell receptor beta chain is given with its context. Its specificity is not known. Researchers report immunoSEQ v3.0 was run at survey level. Assay used: immunoSEQ multiplex PCR; TCRdb lists only in-frame clones, some missing. This table holds around 16,000 clones, less than 80% found once. Germline V gene data show CDR1 as SGHTA and CDR2 as FQGTGA. The CDR3 covers 15 residues. J lost 5 bases, V lost 4 bases, and 6 bases had no gene match. The United States was where all participants with HIV were treated. In each sample, about 0.95-10 million cryopreserved PBMC were present before DNA extraction. The sample comes from a study of long-term antiretroviral therapy in people with HIV. Notes on the study in general: Transplant-donor-level diversity was not reached after ART, though diversity increased.

The sample consisted of unsorted PBMCs, taken 1.5 years before starting antiretroviral therapy. The chain joins TRBV7-3 to TRBJ1-1; 11 bases are a match to TRBD1. The sequence was obtained from a woman aged 45-65 years with HIV. In DNA form, the CDR3 reads TGTGCCAGCAGCTGGACAGGGGGCGCTGAGACTGAAGCTTTCTTT. Translation: CASSWTGGAETEAFF.